This T cell receptor (beta chain) is drawn from a study of shared clonotypes between healthy human individuals. TCRdb's table, derived via immunoSEQ multiplex PCR, lists solely in-frame clones and lacks some. The sample records millions of clones, roughly 92% being singletons. Germline V lookup: CDR1 ENHRY, CDR2 SYGVKD. This CDR3 has 15 residues. The clonotype originates from a man between 18 and 29 years old in good health. The chain uses TRBV10-3 and TRBJ2-5; D is perhaps TRBD2 (5 bases). The closer fit of TRBJ2-7 to the DNA end suggests the J call may be wrong. The sequenced sample was naive CD4+ T cells sorted from blood. The subset was: CD45RA+ positively selected. The CDR3 DNA follows: TGTGCCATCTCCACGGTTGAGGGAAGCTCCTACGAGCAGTACTTC. Translation gives CAISTVEGSSYEQYF.